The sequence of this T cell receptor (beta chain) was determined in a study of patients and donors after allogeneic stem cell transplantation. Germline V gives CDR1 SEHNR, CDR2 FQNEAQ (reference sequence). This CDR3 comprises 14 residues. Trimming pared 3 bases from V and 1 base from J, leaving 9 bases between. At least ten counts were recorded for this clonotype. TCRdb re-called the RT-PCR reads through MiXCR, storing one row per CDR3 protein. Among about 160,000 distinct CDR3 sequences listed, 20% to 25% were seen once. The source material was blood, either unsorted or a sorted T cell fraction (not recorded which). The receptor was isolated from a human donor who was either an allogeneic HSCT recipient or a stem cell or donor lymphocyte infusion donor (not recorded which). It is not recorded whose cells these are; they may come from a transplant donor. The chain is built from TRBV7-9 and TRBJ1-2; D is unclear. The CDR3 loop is CASSFQGLNYGYTF. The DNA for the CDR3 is TGTGCCAGCAGCTTCCAAGGCCTTAACTATGGCTACACCTTC.